The rows below give T cell receptor beta chains drawn from one sample of a study of response to subunit inactivated influenza vaccine. TCRdb itself ran the RT-PCR reads through MiXCR, one entry per CDR3 protein. The data contain 530,000 or so distinct CDR3 sequences, less than 15% of them singletons. Sample: PBMCs from blood, taken approximately 13 days after vaccination. These receptors came from a man in his forties or fifties who received an inactivated influenza vaccine. CDR3s include the opening cysteine and the closing phenylalanine or tryptophan. The order of the fields is clone size, D gene, J gene, CDR3 length, V gene, CDR3 DNA, CDR3 protein. D genes are given only for firm matches. Clone size is shown for a subset of rows, as once, few, many or a class of expanded clone.

few,NA,TRBJ2-3,14,TRBV5-1,TGCGCCAGCAGCTTGGTTCAGGGCCCAGATACGCAGTATTTT,CASSLVQGPDTQYF
NA,NA,TRBJ2-2,14,TRBV5-5,TGTGCCAGCAGCTTGGCTAGTTCGCCCGGGGAGCTGTTTTTT,CASSLASSPGELFF
many,NA,TRBJ2-7,12,TRBV28,TGTGCCAGCAGTGAACAGGGTTTCGAGCAGTACTTC,CASSEQGFEQYF
NA,NA,TRBJ2-5,13,TRBV13,TGTGCCAGCAGCTTAGAAGTGTCGGAGACCCAGTACTTC,CASSLEVSETQYF
NA,NA,TRBJ2-7,13,TRBV12-1,TGTGCCAGCGGCTTCTATCCAGAAGTGGAGCAGTACTTC,CASGFYPEVEQYF
few,NA,TRBJ1-3,15,TRBV6-5,TGTGCCAGCAGTTATTCACCAATGCCTGGAAACACCATATATTTT,CASSYSPMPGNTIYF
few,NA,TRBJ2-7,14,TRBV20-1,TGCAGTGCTAGAGATAGACAGGACTACTCAAGGCAGTACTTC,CSARDRQDYSRQYF
NA,NA,TRBJ2-7,13,TRBV7-2,TGTGCCAGCAGCTTAGCTATGGAGTACGAGCAGTACTTC,CASSLAMEYEQYF
few,TRBD1,TRBJ2-7,14,TRBV7-2,TGTGCCAGCAGCTTGGACAGGGCCCTCTACGAGCAGTACTTC,CASSLDRALYEQYF
few,NA,TRBJ1-1,14,TRBV6-5,TGTGCCAGCAGTTCCGGGACCGACAGGTCTGAAGCTTTCTTT,CASSSGTDRSEAFF
NA,NA,TRBJ1-4,15,TRBV6-1,TGTGCCAGCAGACCCCAGGGGAGGACTAATGAAAAACTGTTTTTT,CASRPQGRTNEKLFF
NA,TRBD2,TRBJ2-6,12,TRBV4-1,TGCGCCAGCAGCCTGCGGGGGGAGATACTGACTTTC,CASSLRGEILTF
NA,TRBD2,TRBJ2-3,18,TRBV11-2,TGTGCCAGCAGTTTCTTACCTGCGGGGGGTACAAGCACAGATACGCAGTATTTT,CASSFLPAGGTSTDTQYF
NA,TRBD2,TRBJ2-7,15,TRBV3-1,TGTGCCAGCAGCCACCTAGCGGGAGGGCCCGACGAGCAGTACTTC,CASSHLAGGPDEQYF
few,TRBD1,TRBJ2-7,17,TRBV6-2/TRBV6-3,TGTGCCAGCAGTCTCACCGGGCGGACAGGGGCTACCTACGAGCAGTACTTC,CASSLTGRTGATYEQYF
NA,NA,TRBJ2-1,13,TRBV5-1,TGCGCCAGCAGCCAAGAGGTAAACAATGAGCAGTTCTTC,CASSQEVNNEQFF
many,TRBD2,TRBJ2-1,17,TRBV11-2,TGTGCCAGCAGCTTAGATTACCTAGCGGGGCCATACAATGAGCAGTTCTTC,CASSLDYLAGPYNEQFF